This T cell receptor beta chain was found in a study of human T cells and chemical hapten exposure. The time point: patch test 3, about 24 weeks after DPC sensitization. Treatment indicated: therapeutic diphenylcyclopropenone sensitization with weekly scalp DPC. This clonotype came up many times. TCRdb independently ran MiXCR on the RACE reads; one entry per CDR3 protein. In the table there are roughly 64,000 distinct CDR3 sequences, approximately 10% of which are singletons. The CDR3 runs 16 residues. Germline values: CDR1 SQVTM, CDR2 ANQGSEA. V gave up 4 bases and J gave up 3 bases, with 19 bases separating them.

The V and J genes are TRBV29-1 and TRBJ2-1; perhaps TRBD2 as D (6 bases). The specimen comprised whole blood, sampled in connection with sensitization to the hapten diphenylcyclopropenone (DPC). This clonotype was sampled from a woman aged 25 to 39 with alopecia areata. Some clones in this sample may be carry-over from other donors' samples. In nucleotides, the CDR3 is TGCAGCGTTGGCGGGGCGATGAAGGGCCTCTACAATGAGCAGTTCTTC. Translated: CSVGGAMKGLYNEQFF.